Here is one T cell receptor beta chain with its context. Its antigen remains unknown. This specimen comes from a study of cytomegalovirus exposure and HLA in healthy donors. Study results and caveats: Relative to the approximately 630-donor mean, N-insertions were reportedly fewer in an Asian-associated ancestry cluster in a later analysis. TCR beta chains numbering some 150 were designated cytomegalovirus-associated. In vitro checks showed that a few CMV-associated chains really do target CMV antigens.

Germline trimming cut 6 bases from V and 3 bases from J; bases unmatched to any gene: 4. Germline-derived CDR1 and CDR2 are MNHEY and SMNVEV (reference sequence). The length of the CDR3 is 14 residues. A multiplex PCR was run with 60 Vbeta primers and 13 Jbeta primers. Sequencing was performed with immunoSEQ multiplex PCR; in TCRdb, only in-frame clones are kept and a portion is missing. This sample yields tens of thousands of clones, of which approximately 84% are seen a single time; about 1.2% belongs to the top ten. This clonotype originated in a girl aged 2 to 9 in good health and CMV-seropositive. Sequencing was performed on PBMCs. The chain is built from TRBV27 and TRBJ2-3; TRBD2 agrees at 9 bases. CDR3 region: CASRTSGGTDTQYF. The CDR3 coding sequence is TGTGCCAGCAGGACTAGCGGAGGAACAGATACGCAGTATTTT.